These 8 T cell receptor beta chains originate from one sample sequenced in a study of blood T cell repertoires in COVID-19. The table came from immunoSEQ multiplex PCR; TCRdb's copy has only in-frame clones and leaves some out. The sample carries a few hundred thousand clones, approximately 81% recorded once. Sequencing was done on a sample of peripheral blood. The receptors here all came from a woman between 18 and 30 years old with acute or convalescent COVID-19.

The chain has TRBV11-2 and TRBJ1-2; D possibly corresponds to TRBD1 (5 bases). Germline CDR1 SGHAT, CDR2 FQNNGV. Trimming took off 0 bases at V and 8 bases at J, with 13 bases between the two ends. The CDR3 contains 14 residues. CDR3 DNA sequence: TGTGCCAGCAGCTTAGATCCCTCGGGGGGAGGCTACACCTTC. Its protein is CASSLDPSGGGYTF.

The rearrangement links TRBV27 to TRBJ1-1; maybe TRBD1 (5 bases). V lost 2 bases to trimming and J lost 4 bases, with 11 bases between them. This CDR3 has 14 amino acids. Germline assignment: CDR1 MNHEY and CDR2 SMNVEV (reference sequence). CDR3 region: CASSLKGMSTEAFF. CDR3 coding DNA: TGTGCCAGCAGTTTAAAGGGGATGAGCACTGAAGCTTTCTTT.

The rearrangement joins TRBV7-9 to TRBJ1-6; 7 bases line up with TRBD1. CDR3 length: 15 residues. The germline CDR1 and CDR2 sequences are SEHNR and FQNEAQ (reference sequence). The V and J ends lost 1 base and 6 bases, in that order; junction bases with no gene match: 3. The CDR3 loop is CASSLGQGGNSPLHF. The CDR3 DNA sequence: TGTGCCAGCAGCTTAGGACAGGGAGGTAATTCACCCCTCCACTTT.

V gene TRBV28 combines with J gene TRBJ1-2; D possibly corresponds to TRBD1 (6 bases). CDR3 length equals 18 residues. V lost 3 bases and J 0 bases, leaving 20 bases between the germline ends. Germline lookup yields CDR1 MDHEN and CDR2 SYDVKM. The CDR3 loop reads CASSLKGVRDKSNYGYTF. CDR3 in DNA: TGTGCCAGCAGTTTGAAAGGCGTTAGGGACAAATCTAACTATGGCTACACCTTC.

This chain connects TRBV23-1 to TRBJ1-5; 7 bases are a match to TRBD1. TRBV23-1 is designated an ORF whose function remains uncertain. The CDR3 has 16 amino acids. With V trimmed by 6 bases and J by 0 bases, 8 bases remained unmatched. The CDR3 bases are TGCGCCAGCAGCCCCGTGGACAGGTTTAGCAATCAGCCCCAGCATTTT. This sequence encodes CASSPVDRFSNQPQHF.

This CDR3 reads CASSRTGPATNEKLFF. The CDR3 coding sequence is TGTGCCAGTAGCCGGACAGGTCCCGCAACTAATGAAAAACTGTTTTTT. This chain links TRBV19 with TRBJ1-4, with 7 bases aligning to TRBD1. This CDR3 region has 16 residues. V was clipped by 6 bases and J by 0 bases; unmatched bases: 7. Germline V gene lookup returns CDR1 LNHDA and CDR2 SQIVND (reference sequence).

The chain has TRBV24-1 and TRBJ1-1; 8 bases line up with TRBD1. Germline lookup yields CDR1 KGHDR and CDR2 SFDVKD. V was pared by 2 bases and J by 5 bases, with 3 bases of the junction left unmatched. This CDR3 has 14 residues. The DNA of the CDR3 is TGTGCCACCAGTGATTCGGACAGGGATACTGAAGCTTTCTTT. It is translated as CATSDSDRDTEAFF.

The chain couples TRBV4-3 to TRBJ1-5, with 7 bases identical to TRBD1. The CDR3 covers 15 residues. Germline V gives CDR1 LGHNA, CDR2 YSLEER. The J segment lost 3 bases and the V segment lost 0 bases, leaving 2 bases of the junction unmatched. This CDR3 reads CASSQDGTDNQPQHF. CDR3 nucleotides: TGCGCCAGCAGCCAAGATGGGACAGACAATCAGCCCCAGCATTTT.